This T cell receptor beta chain was retrieved from a study of control samples from healthy donors and cancer patients. Sequencing was performed with immunoSEQ multiplex PCR; in TCRdb, only in-frame clones are kept and a portion is missing. This sample has 60,000 to 75,000 clones, with roughly nine tenths found just once. V lost 0 bases and J 7 bases, leaving 18 bases between the germline ends. CDR3 length: 17 amino acids. CDR1 LGHNT and CDR2 FRNRAP come from the germline V gene. The origin of this receptor is a man aged 55 to 69 with colorectal cancer. V is TRBV12-5 and J is TRBJ2-2; D call uncertain. Sequencing was carried out using PBMCs. CDR3 loop: CASGLVRSGSWGGELFF. CDR3 bases: TGTGCTAGTGGTTTGGTACGATCCGGGTCATGGGGCGGGGAGCTGTTTTTT.